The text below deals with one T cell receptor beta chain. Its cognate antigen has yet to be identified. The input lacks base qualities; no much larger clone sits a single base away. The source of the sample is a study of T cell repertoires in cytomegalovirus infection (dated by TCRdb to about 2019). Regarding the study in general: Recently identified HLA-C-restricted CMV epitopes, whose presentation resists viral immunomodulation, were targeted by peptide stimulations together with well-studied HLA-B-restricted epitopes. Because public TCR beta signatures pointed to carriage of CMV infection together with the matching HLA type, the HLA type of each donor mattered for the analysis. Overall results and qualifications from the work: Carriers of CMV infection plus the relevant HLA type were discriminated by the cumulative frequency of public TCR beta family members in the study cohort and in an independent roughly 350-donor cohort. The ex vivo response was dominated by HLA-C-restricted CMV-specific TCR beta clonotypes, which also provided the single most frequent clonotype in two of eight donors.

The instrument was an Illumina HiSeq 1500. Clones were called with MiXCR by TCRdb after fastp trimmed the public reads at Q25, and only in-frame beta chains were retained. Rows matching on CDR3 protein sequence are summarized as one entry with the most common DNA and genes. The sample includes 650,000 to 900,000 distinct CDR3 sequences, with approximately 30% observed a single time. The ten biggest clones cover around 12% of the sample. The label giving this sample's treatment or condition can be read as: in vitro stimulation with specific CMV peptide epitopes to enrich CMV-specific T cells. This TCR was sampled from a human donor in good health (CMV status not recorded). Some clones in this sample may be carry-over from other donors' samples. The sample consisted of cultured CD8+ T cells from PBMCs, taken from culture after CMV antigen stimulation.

The DNA is TGTGCCAGTACCTGGGACGGGAGCTATGGCTACACCTTC. It translates to CASTWDGSYGYTF. This receptor chain uses TRBV19 and TRBJ1-2, and possibly TRBD1, on 5 matching bases. The germline V gene encodes CDR1 LNHDA and CDR2 SQIVND (reference sequence). The CDR3 covers 13 residues, taking in both the cysteine and the phenylalanine. Of the read, only the CDR3 DNA is kept; its 39 bases are in frame from base 1. A distance of 13 bases separates the germline ends of V and J, which lose 7 bases and 4 bases respectively.